This T cell receptor beta chain came from a study of blood T cell repertoires in COVID-19. About the study: Some COVID-19 samples were acute and others convalescent; all came from the United States, Italy and Spain.

This CDR3 contains 14 residues. Per the germline V gene, CDR1 is GTSNPN and CDR2 is SVGIG (reference sequence). Trimming pared 1 base from V and 1 base from J, leaving 10 bases between. How the authors handled the data: Using reference gene primer amplification, nucleated cell counts were estimated. Clones were sequenced by immunoSEQ multiplex PCR, and TCRdb holds only the in-frame ones, with some missing. Clone size and the V and J calls come from that table; the DNA yielded D and trimming. Here the sample spans almost 400,000 clones, just under 90% being singletons. In assigning cohorts, the study relied on participant-reported clinical history.

This TCR came from a woman in her 30s who had recovered from COVID-19. This chain connects TRBV30 to TRBJ2-5; D might be TRBD1 (6 bases). Sample: PBMCs or T cells enriched from blood (not recorded which). CDR3 protein: CAWSGTGSQETQYF. The CDR3, as DNA: TGTGCCTGGAGTGGAACAGGGTCCCAAGAGACCCAGTACTTC.